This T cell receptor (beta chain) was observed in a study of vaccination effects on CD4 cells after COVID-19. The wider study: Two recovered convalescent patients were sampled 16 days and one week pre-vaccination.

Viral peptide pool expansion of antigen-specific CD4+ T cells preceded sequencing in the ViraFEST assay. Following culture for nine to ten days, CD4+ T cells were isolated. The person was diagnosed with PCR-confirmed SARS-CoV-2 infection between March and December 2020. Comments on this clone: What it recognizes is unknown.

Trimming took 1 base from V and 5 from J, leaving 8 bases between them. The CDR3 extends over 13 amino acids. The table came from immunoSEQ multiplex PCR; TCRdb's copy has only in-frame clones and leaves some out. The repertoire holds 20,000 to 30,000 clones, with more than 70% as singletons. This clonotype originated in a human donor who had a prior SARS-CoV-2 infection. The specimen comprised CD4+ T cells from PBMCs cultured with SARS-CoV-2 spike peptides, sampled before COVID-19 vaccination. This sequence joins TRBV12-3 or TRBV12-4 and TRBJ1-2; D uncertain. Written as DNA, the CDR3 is TGTGCCAGCAGTTTAGGGGGAAGATATGGCTACACCTTC. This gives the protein CASSLGGRYGYTF.